Listed below are T cell receptor beta chains from one sample, sequenced in a study of cytomegalovirus exposure and HLA in healthy donors. Libraries were prepared by immunoSEQ multiplex PCR; TCRdb keeps only in-frame clonotypes and omits some of them. Its listing shows fewer than 110,000 clones. Sequences were obtained from PBMCs. The origin of the receptors is a middle-aged man in good health and CMV-seronegative. Each CDR3 is given with its conserved first and last residue. Each record gives: J gene, D gene, V gene, CDR3 DNA, CDR3 protein. D genes are given only for firm matches.

j_gene: TRBJ1-1
d_gene: TRBD1
v_gene: TRBV28
CDR3nt: TGTGCCAGCAGTTTTACAGGGGGCACTGAAGCTTTCTTT
CDR3aa: CASSFTGGTEAFF

j_gene: TRBJ1-2
d_gene: .
v_gene: TRBV18
CDR3nt: TGTGCCAGCTCGTCGCCAGAAACTAACTATGGCTACACCTTC
CDR3aa: CASSSPETNYGYTF

j_gene: TRBJ1-3
d_gene: .
v_gene: TRBV6-1
CDR3nt: TGTGCCAGCAGTGTGACAGCTGGAAACACCATATATTTT
CDR3aa: CASSVTAGNTIYF

j_gene: TRBJ2-7
d_gene: .
v_gene: TRBV4-1
CDR3nt: TGCGCCAGCAGCCAAGATGGTTGGACGACAGGGAGGACCTACGAGCAGTACTTC
CDR3aa: CASSQDGWTTGRTYEQYF

j_gene: TRBJ2-5
d_gene: TRBD2
v_gene: TRBV4-1
CDR3nt: TGCGCCAGCAGCCGTGCCGCGGGGGGGCCGGGAGAGACCCAGTACTTC
CDR3aa: CASSRAAGGPGETQYF

j_gene: TRBJ2-7
d_gene: .
v_gene: TRBV5-1
CDR3nt: TGCGCCAGCAGCTCAGGGGGGACAGCCTCCTACGAGCAGTACTTC
CDR3aa: CASSSGGTASYEQYF

j_gene: TRBJ2-3
d_gene: .
v_gene: TRBV7-2
CDR3nt: TGTGCCAGCAGCTTAGCGGGGGGGCGGGATACGCAGTATTTT
CDR3aa: CASSLAGGRDTQYF

j_gene: TRBJ2-1
d_gene: .
v_gene: TRBV29-1
CDR3nt: TGCAGCGTTCCGAGGGCCGGCTCCTACAATGAGCAGTTCTTC
CDR3aa: CSVPRAGSYNEQFF

j_gene: TRBJ1-5
d_gene: TRBD1
v_gene: TRBV19
CDR3nt: TGTGCCAGTAAGGGGACAGAGGCGAGCAATCAGCCCCAGCATTTT
CDR3aa: CASKGTEASNQPQHF

j_gene: TRBJ1-5
d_gene: .
v_gene: TRBV18
CDR3nt: TGTGCCAGCTCAGACCAGGGTTACAGGAGCAATCAGCCCCAGCATTTT
CDR3aa: CASSDQGYRSNQPQHF

j_gene: TRBJ2-5
d_gene: .
v_gene: TRBV18
CDR3nt: TGTGCCAGCTCACCAGGGACATCCCTGGGGGAGACCCAGTACTTC
CDR3aa: CASSPGTSLGETQYF

j_gene: TRBJ1-4
d_gene: .
v_gene: TRBV30
CDR3nt: TGTGCCTGGAGTGTACAAGGGGGGGCTAATGAAAAACTGTTTTTT
CDR3aa: CAWSVQGGANEKLFF

j_gene: TRBJ2-3
d_gene: TRBD2
v_gene: TRBV11-2
CDR3nt: TGTGCCAGCGGCAGAGGACTAGCGGGAACAATAACGAGGGCAGATACGCAGTATTTT
CDR3aa: CASGRGLAGTITRADTQYF

j_gene: TRBJ2-1
d_gene: .
v_gene: TRBV7-2
CDR3nt: TGTGCCAGCAGCTTTTTGACACAGGGCACCTACAATGAGCAGTTCTTC
CDR3aa: CASSFLTQGTYNEQFF

j_gene: TRBJ2-3
d_gene: TRBD2
v_gene: TRBV4-3
CDR3nt: TGCGCCAGCAGCCACCAGTGGACTAGCGGTTCAGATACGCAGTATTTT
CDR3aa: CASSHQWTSGSDTQYF

j_gene: TRBJ2-1
d_gene: TRBD2
v_gene: TRBV29-1
CDR3nt: TGCAGCGTTGAATCCAGCGGGGCCTACAATGAGCAGTTCTTC
CDR3aa: CSVESSGAYNEQFF

j_gene: TRBJ2-1
d_gene: TRBD2
v_gene: TRBV15
CDR3nt: TGTGCCACTGCTCGGGGGGGAGTCAATGAGCAGTTCTTC
CDR3aa: CATARGGVNEQFF

j_gene: TRBJ2-1
d_gene: TRBD2
v_gene: TRBV9
CDR3nt: TGTGCCAGCAGCGCCGGGACTAGCGAAGGCAATGAGCAGTTCTTC
CDR3aa: CASSAGTSEGNEQFF

j_gene: TRBJ1-2
d_gene: .
v_gene: TRBV6-1
CDR3nt: TGTGCCAGCAAGGGGGGAGGGGTAGGCTACACCTTC
CDR3aa: CASKGGGVGYTF

j_gene: TRBJ1-2
d_gene: TRBD1
v_gene: TRBV6-5
CDR3nt: TGTGCCAGCAGTTACTCGGGGACAGATAACTATGGCTACACCTTC
CDR3aa: CASSYSGTDNYGYTF

j_gene: TRBJ2-3
d_gene: TRBD1
v_gene: TRBV7-2
CDR3nt: TGTGCCAGCAGCTCCCAGGGGGTACCCGCAGATACGCAGTATTTT
CDR3aa: CASSSQGVPADTQYF

j_gene: TRBJ2-3
d_gene: .
v_gene: TRBV5-1
CDR3nt: TGCGCCAGCAGCGGAGGGCGTGGGGCAGATACGCAGTATTTT
CDR3aa: CASSGGRGADTQYF

j_gene: TRBJ1-5
d_gene: .
v_gene: TRBV6-1
CDR3nt: TGTGCCAGCAGTGTCGACAGCTATAGCAATCAGCCCCAGCATTTT
CDR3aa: CASSVDSYSNQPQHF

j_gene: TRBJ2-5
d_gene: TRBD2
v_gene: TRBV5-1
CDR3nt: TGCGCCAGCAGCTTGAGCCGAGCGGGGGTCCAAGAGACCCAGTACTTC
CDR3aa: CASSLSRAGVQETQYF

j_gene: TRBJ2-1
d_gene: .
v_gene: TRBV12-5
CDR3nt: TGTGCTAGTGGTTTGGAATTATACAATGAGCAGTTCTTC
CDR3aa: CASGLELYNEQFF

j_gene: TRBJ2-7
d_gene: TRBD2
v_gene: TRBV6-1
CDR3nt: TGTGCCAGCAGTGAAAGGAGCGGCGGGGGGGTAACCTACGAGCAGTACTTC
CDR3aa: CASSERSGGGVTYEQYF

j_gene: TRBJ1-4
d_gene: .
v_gene: TRBV5-1
CDR3nt: TGCGCCAGCAGCTTGGCCGGGAATTCTAATGAAAAACTGTTTTTT
CDR3aa: CASSLAGNSNEKLFF

j_gene: TRBJ1-2
d_gene: TRBD1
v_gene: TRBV4-1
CDR3nt: TGCGCCAGCAGCCAAGTCGGACAGGGCGGGGTCGGCTACACCTTC
CDR3aa: CASSQVGQGGVGYTF

j_gene: TRBJ2-2
d_gene: TRBD1
v_gene: TRBV29-1
CDR3nt: TGCAGCGTGGGGACAGGGGGTCCCGGGGAGCTGTTTTTT
CDR3aa: CSVGTGGPGELFF

j_gene: TRBJ2-3
d_gene: TRBD2
v_gene: TRBV29-1
CDR3nt: TGCAGCGTTGAAGGCTCCCGGACTAGCGGCACAGATACGCAGTATTTT
CDR3aa: CSVEGSRTSGTDTQYF

j_gene: TRBJ2-1
d_gene: .
v_gene: TRBV10-1
CDR3nt: TGCGCCAGCAGCGTCTCGGGGGACTACAATGAGCAGTTCTTC
CDR3aa: CASSVSGDYNEQFF

j_gene: TRBJ2-1
d_gene: .
v_gene: TRBV4-3
CDR3nt: TGCGCCAGCAGCCAAGCCCCTAGAGGCTATGAGCAGTTCTTC
CDR3aa: CASSQAPRGYEQFF

j_gene: TRBJ1-1
d_gene: .
v_gene: TRBV5-1
CDR3nt: TGCGCCAGCAGCTTGGTAGGGGAGAACACTGAAGCTTTCTTT
CDR3aa: CASSLVGENTEAFF

j_gene: TRBJ2-3
d_gene: TRBD2
v_gene: TRBV9
CDR3nt: TGTGCCAGCAGCTCTGGGGGACTAGCGGGGGGCGCAGATACGCAGTATTTT
CDR3aa: CASSSGGLAGGADTQYF

j_gene: TRBJ2-1
d_gene: .
v_gene: TRBV15
CDR3nt: TGTGCCACCAGGACAACTAGCTCCTACAATGAGCAGTTCTTC
CDR3aa: CATRTTSSYNEQFF

j_gene: TRBJ2-3
d_gene: TRBD2
v_gene: TRBV7-2
CDR3nt: TGTGCCAGCAGCCCTAGCGGGGGGGCAGATACGCAGTATTTT
CDR3aa: CASSPSGGADTQYF

j_gene: TRBJ2-4
d_gene: .
v_gene: TRBV28
CDR3nt: TGTGCCAGCAGTAAGCAAAACATTCAGTACTTC
CDR3aa: CASSKQNIQYF

j_gene: TRBJ1-1
d_gene: .
v_gene: TRBV18
CDR3nt: TGTGCCAGCTCACTGTCGACAGGAGTCATGAACACTGAAGCTTTCTTT
CDR3aa: CASSLSTGVMNTEAFF

j_gene: TRBJ2-7
d_gene: TRBD1
v_gene: TRBV9
CDR3nt: TGTGCCAGCAGCCTCAGGGGGAACGAGCAGTACTTC
CDR3aa: CASSLRGNEQYF